This TCR beta chain emerged from a study of OX40 agonist ivuxolimab in advanced cancers. The method was immunoSEQ multiplex PCR; TCRdb's version includes in-frame clones alone and lacks a portion of them. This table has over 45,000 clones, roughly 85% appearing once. The CDR3 is 15 residues long. V lost 2 bases, J lost 4 bases, and 14 bases lay in between. CDR1 is SGHTA and CDR2 is FQGNSA in the germline V gene. The V call is TRBV7-2, the J call TRBJ1-1, with D possibly being TRBD1 (5 bases). Source: CD4+ or CD8+ T cells sorted from blood, taken in a trial of the OX40 agonist ivuxolimab. This TCR was sampled from an adult with an advanced solid tumor such as melanoma, head and neck, liver or kidney cancer. The CDR3 sequence: CASSLLVWGTTEAFF. The CDR3 coding sequence is TGTGCCAGCAGCTTACTCGTGTGGGGGACCACTGAAGCTTTCTTT.